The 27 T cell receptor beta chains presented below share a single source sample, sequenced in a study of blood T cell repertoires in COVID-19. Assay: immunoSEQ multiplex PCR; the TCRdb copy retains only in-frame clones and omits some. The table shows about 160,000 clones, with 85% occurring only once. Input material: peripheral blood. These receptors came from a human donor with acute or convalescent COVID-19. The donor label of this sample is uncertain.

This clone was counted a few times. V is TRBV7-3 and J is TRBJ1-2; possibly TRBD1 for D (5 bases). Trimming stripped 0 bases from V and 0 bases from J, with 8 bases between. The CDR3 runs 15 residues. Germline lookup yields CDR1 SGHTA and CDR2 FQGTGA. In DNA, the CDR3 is TGTGCCAGCAGCTTAACCGCAGGGACTAACTATGGCTACACCTTC. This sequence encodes CASSLTAGTNYGYTF.

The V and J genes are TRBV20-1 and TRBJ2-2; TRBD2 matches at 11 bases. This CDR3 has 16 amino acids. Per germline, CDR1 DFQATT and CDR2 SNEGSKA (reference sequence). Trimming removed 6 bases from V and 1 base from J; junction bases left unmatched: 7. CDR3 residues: CSASPSGGWNTGELFF. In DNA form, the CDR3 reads TGCAGTGCCAGTCCTAGCGGGGGGTGGAACACCGGGGAGCTGTTTTTT.

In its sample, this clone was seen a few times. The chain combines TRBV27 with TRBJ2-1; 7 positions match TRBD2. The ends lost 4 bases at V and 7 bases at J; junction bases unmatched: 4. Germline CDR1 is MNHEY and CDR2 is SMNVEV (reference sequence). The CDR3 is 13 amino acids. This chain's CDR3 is CASSSPGRNEQFF. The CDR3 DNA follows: TGTGCCAGCAGTTCCCCCGGGAGGAATGAGCAGTTCTTC.

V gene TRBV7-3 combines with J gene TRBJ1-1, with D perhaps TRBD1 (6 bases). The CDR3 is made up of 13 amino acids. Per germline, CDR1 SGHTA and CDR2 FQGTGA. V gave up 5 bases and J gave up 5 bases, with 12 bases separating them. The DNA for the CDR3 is TGTGCCAGCAGCCCACAGGGAAAGACTGAAGCTTTCTTT. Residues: CASSPQGKTEAFF.

Here the CDR3 reads CASSGQYRVINQPQHF. The CDR3 DNA is TGTGCCAGCAGTGGGCAGTACAGGGTTATCAATCAGCCCCAGCATTTT. The chain employs TRBV2 and TRBJ1-5; possible D gene TRBD1, 6 bases. Looked up from germline, CDR1 is SNHLY and CDR2 is FYNNEI. CDR3 length: 16 residues. Trimming cost V 4 bases and J 3 bases, with 16 bases left between them.

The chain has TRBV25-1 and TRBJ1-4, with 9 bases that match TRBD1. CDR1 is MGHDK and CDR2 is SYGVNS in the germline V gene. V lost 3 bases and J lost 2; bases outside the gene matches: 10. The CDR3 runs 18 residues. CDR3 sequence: CASSDPSGTGWTNEKLFF. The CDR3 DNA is TGTGCCAGCAGTGACCCTTCAGGGACAGGGTGGACTAATGAAAAACTGTTTTTT.

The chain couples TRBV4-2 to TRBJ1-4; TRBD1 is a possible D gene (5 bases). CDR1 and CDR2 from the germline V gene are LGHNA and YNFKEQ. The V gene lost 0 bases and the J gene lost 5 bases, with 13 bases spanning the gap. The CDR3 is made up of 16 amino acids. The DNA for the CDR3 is TGTGCCAGCAGCCAAGATCAGGGCCGTGGAAATGAAAAACTGTTTTTT. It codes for CASSQDQGRGNEKLFF.

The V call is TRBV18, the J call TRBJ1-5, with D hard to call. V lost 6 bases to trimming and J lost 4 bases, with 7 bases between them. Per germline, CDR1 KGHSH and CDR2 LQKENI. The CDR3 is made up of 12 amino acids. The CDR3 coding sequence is TGTGCCAGCTCGCGACAAAATCAGCCCCAGCATTTT. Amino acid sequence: CASSRQNQPQHF.

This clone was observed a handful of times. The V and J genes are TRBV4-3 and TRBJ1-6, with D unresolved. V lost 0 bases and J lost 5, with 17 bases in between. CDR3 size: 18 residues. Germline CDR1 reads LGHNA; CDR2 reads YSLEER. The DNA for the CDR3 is TGCGCCAGCAGCCAAGATTTGTTCGAGGGCCGGGATAATTCACCCCTCCACTTT. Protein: CASSQDLFEGRDNSPLHF.

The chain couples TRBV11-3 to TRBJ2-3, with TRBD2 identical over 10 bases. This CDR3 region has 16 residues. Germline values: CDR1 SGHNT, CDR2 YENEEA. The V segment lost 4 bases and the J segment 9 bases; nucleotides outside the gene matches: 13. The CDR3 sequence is CASSYSGGGPPITQYF. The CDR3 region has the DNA TGTGCCAGCAGCTACAGCGGGGGGGGGCCGCCTATAACGCAGTATTTT.

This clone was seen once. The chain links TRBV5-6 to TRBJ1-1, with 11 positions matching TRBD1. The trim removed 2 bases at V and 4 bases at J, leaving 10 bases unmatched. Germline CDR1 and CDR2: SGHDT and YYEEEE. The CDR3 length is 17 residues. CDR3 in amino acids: CASSFRRTGGGGTEAFF. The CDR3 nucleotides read TGTGCCAGCAGCTTCCGGAGGACAGGGGGCGGAGGCACTGAAGCTTTCTTT.

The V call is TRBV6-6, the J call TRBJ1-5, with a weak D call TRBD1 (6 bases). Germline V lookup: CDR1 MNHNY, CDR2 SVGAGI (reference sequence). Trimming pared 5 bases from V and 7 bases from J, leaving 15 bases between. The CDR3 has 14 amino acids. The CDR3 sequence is CASSARGGVQPQHF. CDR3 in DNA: TGTGCCAGCAGTGCCCGCGGGGGCGTCCAGCCCCAGCATTTT.

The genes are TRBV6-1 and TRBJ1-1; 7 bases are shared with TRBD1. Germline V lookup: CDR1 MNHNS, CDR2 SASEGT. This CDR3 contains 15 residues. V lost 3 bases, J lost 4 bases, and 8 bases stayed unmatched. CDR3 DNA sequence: TGTGCCAGCAGTGATAAGGGGGCCCCGAGCACTGAAGCTTTCTTT. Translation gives CASSDKGAPSTEAFF.

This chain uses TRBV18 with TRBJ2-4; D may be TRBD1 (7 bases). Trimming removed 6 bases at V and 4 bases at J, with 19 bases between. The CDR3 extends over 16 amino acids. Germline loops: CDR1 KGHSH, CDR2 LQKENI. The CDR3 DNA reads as TGTGCCAGCTCCCGGGGGCCCGGGACAGAAAAAAACATTCAGTACTTC. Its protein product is CASSRGPGTEKNIQYF.

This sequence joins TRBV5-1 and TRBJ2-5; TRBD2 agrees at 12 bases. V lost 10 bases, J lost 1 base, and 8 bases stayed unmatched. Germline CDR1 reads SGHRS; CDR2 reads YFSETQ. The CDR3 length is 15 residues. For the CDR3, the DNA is TGCGCCTCCTCACGGGGACTAGCGGGCCAAGAGACCCAGTACTTC. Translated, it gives CASSRGLAGQETQYF.

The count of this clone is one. In DNA, the CDR3 is TGCGCCAGCAGCTCTAATGATTCACCCCTCCACTTT. Encoded protein: CASSSNDSPLHF. V usage is TRBV5-1 and J usage is TRBJ1-6; D not certain. V lost 3 bases to trimming and J lost 8 bases, with 6 bases between them. The CDR3 extends over 12 amino acids. Germline V gene data show CDR1 as SGHRS and CDR2 as YFSETQ.

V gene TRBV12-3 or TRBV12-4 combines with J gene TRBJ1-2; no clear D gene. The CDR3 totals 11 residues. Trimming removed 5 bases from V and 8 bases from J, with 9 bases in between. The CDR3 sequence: CASSRRGGYTF. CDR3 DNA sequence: TGTGCCAGCAGTCGAAGAGGAGGCTACACCTTC.

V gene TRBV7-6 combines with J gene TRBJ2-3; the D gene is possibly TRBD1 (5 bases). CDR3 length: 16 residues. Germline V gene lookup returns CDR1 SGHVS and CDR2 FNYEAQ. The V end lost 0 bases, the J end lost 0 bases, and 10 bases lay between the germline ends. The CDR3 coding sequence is TGTGCCAGCAGCTTAGCAGTAGGGGTTAGCACAGATACGCAGTATTTT. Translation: CASSLAVGVSTDTQYF.

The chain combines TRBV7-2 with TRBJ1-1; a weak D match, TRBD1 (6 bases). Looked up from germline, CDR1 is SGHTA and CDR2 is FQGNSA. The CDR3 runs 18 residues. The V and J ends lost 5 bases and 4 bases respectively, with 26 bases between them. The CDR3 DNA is TGTGCCAGCAGCCCCCGCCTTAAGGACAGTAAATCTGTCACTGAAGCTTTCTTT. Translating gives CASSPRLKDSKSVTEAFF.

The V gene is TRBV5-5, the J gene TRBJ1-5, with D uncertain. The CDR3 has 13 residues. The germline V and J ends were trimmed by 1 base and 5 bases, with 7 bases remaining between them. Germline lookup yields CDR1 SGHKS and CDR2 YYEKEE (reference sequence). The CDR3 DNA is TGTGCCAGCAGCTTGCAAGGAGATCAGCCCCAGCATTTT. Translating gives CASSLQGDQPQHF.

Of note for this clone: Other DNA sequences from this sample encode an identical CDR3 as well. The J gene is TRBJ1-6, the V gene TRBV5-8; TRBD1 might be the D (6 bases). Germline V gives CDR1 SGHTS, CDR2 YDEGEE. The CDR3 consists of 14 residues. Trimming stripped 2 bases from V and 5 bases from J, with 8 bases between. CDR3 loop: CASSFRGDNSPLHF. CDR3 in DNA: TGTGCCAGCAGCTTCAGGGGAGATAATTCACCCCTCCACTTT. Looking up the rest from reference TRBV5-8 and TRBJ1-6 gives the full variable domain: EAGVTQSPTHLIKTRGQQATLRCSPISGHTSVYWYQQALGLGLQFLLWYDEGEERNRGNFPPRFSGRQFPNYSSELNVNALELEDSALYLCASSFRGDNSPLHFGNGTRLTVT.

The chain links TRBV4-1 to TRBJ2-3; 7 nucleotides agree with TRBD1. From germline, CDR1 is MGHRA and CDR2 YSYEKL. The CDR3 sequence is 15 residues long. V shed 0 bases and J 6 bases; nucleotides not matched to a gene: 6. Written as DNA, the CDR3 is TGCGCCAGCAGCCAAGATGTGGCAGGGGGTGATACGCAGTATTTT. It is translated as CASSQDVAGGDTQYF.

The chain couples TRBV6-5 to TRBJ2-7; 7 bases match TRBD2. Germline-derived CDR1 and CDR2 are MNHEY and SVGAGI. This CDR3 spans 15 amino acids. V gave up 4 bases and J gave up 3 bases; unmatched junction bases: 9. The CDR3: CASSFTSAGGYEQYF. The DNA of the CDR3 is TGTGCCAGCAGTTTCACTAGCGCGGGTGGCTACGAGCAGTACTTC.

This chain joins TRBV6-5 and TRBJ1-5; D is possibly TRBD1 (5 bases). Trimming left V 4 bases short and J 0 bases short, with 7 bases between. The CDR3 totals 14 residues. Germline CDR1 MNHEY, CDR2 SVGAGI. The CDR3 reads CASSSQVSNQPQHF. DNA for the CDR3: TGTGCCAGCAGTTCACAGGTTAGCAATCAGCCCCAGCATTTT.

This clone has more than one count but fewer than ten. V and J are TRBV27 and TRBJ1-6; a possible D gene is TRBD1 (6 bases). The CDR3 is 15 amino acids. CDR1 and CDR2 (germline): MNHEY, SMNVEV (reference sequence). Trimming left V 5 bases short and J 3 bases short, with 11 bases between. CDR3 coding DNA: TGTGCCAGCAGTCTTCGGACAGACTATAATTCACCCCTCCACTTT. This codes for CASSLRTDYNSPLHF.

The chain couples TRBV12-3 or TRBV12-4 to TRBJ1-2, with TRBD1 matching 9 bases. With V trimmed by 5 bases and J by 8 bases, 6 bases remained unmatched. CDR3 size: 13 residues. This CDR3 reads CASSRGTGNGYTF. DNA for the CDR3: TGTGCCAGCAGTCGCGGGACAGGGAACGGCTACACCTTC.

Here the CDR3 DNA reads TGTGCCAGCTCACCCCCGATGGGGGGGAACACTGAAGCTTTCTTT. It encodes CASSPPMGGNTEAFF. The gene calls are TRBV18 and TRBJ1-1; tentative D call: TRBD1 (5 bases). This CDR3 region has 15 residues. Germline CDR1 and CDR2: KGHSH and LQKENI. Trimming stripped 3 bases from V and 1 base from J, with 12 bases between.